The present entry profiles one T cell receptor (beta chain) with its context. Antigen specificity is unknown. Healthy bone marrow donors made up the cohort. The sample is drawn from a study of cytomegalovirus exposure and HLA in healthy donors. PCR used 60 Vbeta primers and 13 Jbeta primers. Profiling relied on immunoSEQ multiplex PCR, and the TCRdb table lists in-frame clones only, not all of them. The data contain about 210,000 clones, around 78% of them seen just once; the ten biggest clones take up around an eighth. Germline assignment: CDR1 KGHSH and CDR2 LQKENI. Trimming removed 1 base from V and 2 bases from J, with 14 bases in between. This CDR3 has 16 amino acids. Study outcomes and limitations: Links to common viral pathogens appeared, in a later analysis, for several of the most significant clusters.

The chain recombines TRBV18 with TRBJ2-5, with D possibly being TRBD2 (5 bases). Sequencing used PBMCs. This TCR derives from a woman in her twenties or thirties in good health and CMV-seropositive. This chain's CDR3 is CASSPLWVSGQETQYF. As DNA, the CDR3 is TGTGCCAGCTCACCACTGTGGGTATCGGGGCAAGAGACCCAGTACTTC.